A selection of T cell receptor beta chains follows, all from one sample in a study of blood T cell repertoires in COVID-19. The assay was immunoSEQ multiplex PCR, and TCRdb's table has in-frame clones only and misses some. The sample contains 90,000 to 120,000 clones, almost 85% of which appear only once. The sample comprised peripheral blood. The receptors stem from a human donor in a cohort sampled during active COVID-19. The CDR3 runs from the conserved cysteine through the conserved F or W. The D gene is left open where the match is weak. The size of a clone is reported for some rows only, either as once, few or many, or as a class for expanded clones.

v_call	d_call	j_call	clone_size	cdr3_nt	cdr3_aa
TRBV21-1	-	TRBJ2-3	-	TGTGCCAGCAGCAAAGGGCGGGGTAAGAGGCTAGCCCCAGATACGCAGTATTTT	CASSKGRGKRLAPDTQYF
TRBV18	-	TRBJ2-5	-	TGTGCCAGCTCACCGGAGCGCAACCAAGAGACCCAGTACTTC	CASSPERNQETQYF
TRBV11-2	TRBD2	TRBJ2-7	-	TGTGCCAGCAGCTTAGGACTAGCGGGAGACGACGAGCAGTACTTC	CASSLGLAGDDEQYF
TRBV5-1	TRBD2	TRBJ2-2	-	TGCGCCAGCACACTGGCGGGAGTTGAGTCCGGGGAGCTGTTTTTT	CASTLAGVESGELFF
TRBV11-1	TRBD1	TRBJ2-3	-	TGTGCCAGCAGGACGAGGACAGGGCAGGTAGATACGCAGTATTTT	CASRTRTGQVDTQYF
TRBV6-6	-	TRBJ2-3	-	TGTGCCAGCAGGTCCCCCCTGACAGATACGCAGTATTTT	CASRSPLTDTQYF
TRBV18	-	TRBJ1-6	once	TGTGCCAGCTCACGACAGGCGGTAAATTCACCCCTCCACTTT	CASSRQAVNSPLHF
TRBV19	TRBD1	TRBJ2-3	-	TGTGCCAGTAGTATAAGGGGGCTGTATACAGATACGCAGTATTTT	CASSIRGLYTDTQYF
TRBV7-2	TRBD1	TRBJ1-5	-	TGTGCCAGCAGCAGAAACAGGGGGCCTCAGCCCCAGCATTTT	CASSRNRGPQPQHF
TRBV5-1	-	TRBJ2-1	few	TGCGCCAGCAGCCTTACCGGGACTCCGAGCTCCTACAATGAGCAGTTCTTC	CASSLTGTPSSYNEQFF
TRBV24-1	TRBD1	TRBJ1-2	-	TGTGCCACCAGTGATTCTCAGGGGGTGGACTATGGCTACACCTTC	CATSDSQGVDYGYTF
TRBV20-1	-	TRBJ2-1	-	TGCAGTGCTTATAACAATGAGCAGTTCTTC	CSAYNNEQFF
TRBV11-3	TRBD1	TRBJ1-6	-	TGTGCCAGCAGCTGGGACAGGTCTTCACCCCTCCACTTT	CASSWDRSSPLHF
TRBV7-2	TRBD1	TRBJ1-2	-	TGTGCCAGCAGCTCAACAGGGGGCAAATTTGGCTACACCTTC	CASSSTGGKFGYTF
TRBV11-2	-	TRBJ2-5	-	TGTGCCAGCAGCTTCCCCGGGACTGTCGAGACCCAGTACTTC	CASSFPGTVETQYF
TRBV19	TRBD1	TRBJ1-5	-	TGTGCCACGACGGACAGGGGGGGAGGGAGCAATCAGCCCCAGCATTTT	CATTDRGGGSNQPQHF